Listed below are T cell receptor beta chains from one sample, sequenced in a study of T-cell reconstitution after alpha-beta-depleted transplantation in children. TCRdb reanalysed the PCR reads using MiXCR and keeps one entry per CDR3 protein. The profile shows 200,000 to 250,000 distinct CDR3 sequences, roughly a quarter of them singletons. The sequenced sample was PBMCs, obtained before TCRalphabeta/CD19-depleted stem cell transplant. These receptor sequences come from a girl between 2 and 10 years old with Fanconi anemia, due to receive a stem cell transplant. The CDR3 runs from the conserved cysteine through the conserved F or W. Each record gives: clone size, D gene, J gene, V gene, CDR3 protein, CDR3 DNA. A D gene is named only where the DNA matches it firmly. For some rows the clone size is stated as once, few or many, or as a class when expanded; others skip it.

once | TRBD1 | TRBJ2-5 | TRBV30 | CAWSHTGVRETQYF | TGTGCCTGGAGCCATACAGGGGTACGAGAGACCCAGTACTTC
. | TRBD2 | TRBJ2-3 | TRBV5-1 | CASVETPGLAASDTQYF | TGCGCCAGCGTCGAAACCCCGGGACTAGCGGCCTCAGATACGCAGTATTTT
. | . | TRBJ2-2 | TRBV28 | CASSGRGDGELFF | TGTGCCAGCAGTGGCAGGGGCGACGGGGAGCTGTTTTTT
. | . | TRBJ2-2 | TRBV7-2 | CASSLVWGNTGELFF | TGTGCCAGCAGCTTAGTCTGGGGGAACACCGGGGAGCTGTTTTTT
. | . | TRBJ1-6 | TRBV20-1 | CSATQGGNSPLHF | TGCAGTGCTACACAGGGCGGGAATTCACCCCTCCACTTT
. | . | TRBJ1-3 | TRBV7-6 | CASSFTPLAGGNTIYF | TGTGCCAGCAGCTTTACCCCTTTGGCAGGGGGAAACACCATATATTTT
many | . | TRBJ2-7 | TRBV5-1 | CASSLGAMGELFYEQYF | TGCGCCAGCAGCTTGGGAGCTATGGGCGAACTCTTTTACGAGCAGTACTTC
. | . | TRBJ2-7 | TRBV7-2 | CASNPSHRSYEQYF | TGTGCCAGCAACCCTAGCCATCGGTCCTACGAGCAGTACTTC
once | TRBD2 | TRBJ2-1 | TRBV11-2 | CASSLRAGNYNEQFF | TGTGCCAGCAGCTTAAGAGCGGGGAATTACAATGAGCAGTTCTTC
many | TRBD2 | TRBJ2-7 | TRBV5-1 | CASSQAGGSSYEQYF | TGCGCCAGCAGCCAAGCGGGAGGGAGCTCATACGAGCAGTACTTC